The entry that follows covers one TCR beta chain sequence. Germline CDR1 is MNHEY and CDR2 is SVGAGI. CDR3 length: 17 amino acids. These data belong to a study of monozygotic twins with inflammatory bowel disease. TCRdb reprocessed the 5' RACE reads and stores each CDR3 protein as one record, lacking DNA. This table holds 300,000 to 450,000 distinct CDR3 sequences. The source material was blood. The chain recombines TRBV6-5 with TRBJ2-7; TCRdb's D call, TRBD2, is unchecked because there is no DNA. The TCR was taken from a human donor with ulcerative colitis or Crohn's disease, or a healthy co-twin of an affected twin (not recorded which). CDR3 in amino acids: CASSYSVPLAGAYEQYF.